The 18 T cell receptor beta chains reported below all come from one sample, sequenced in a study of T cell clonality in common variable immunodeficiency. The data were produced by immunoSEQ multiplex PCR, yet TCRdb's version contains in-frame clones alone and is incomplete. Recorded here are roughly 79,000 clones, none singletons. The material sequenced was peripheral blood mononuclear cells. The receptors were gathered from a person between 18 and 75 years old in good health.

Ten or more counts support this clone. The CDR3 is cut off 3 residues early in the read; its end comes from the germline J gene. The V and J genes are TRBV19 and TRBJ2-1; the D gene could be TRBD1 or TRBD2 (6 bases each). The CDR3 runs 16 residues. V lost 6 bases and J lost 8, with 23 bases in between. Germline-derived CDR1 and CDR2 are LNHDA and SQIVND (reference sequence). The covered CDR3 bases are TGTGCCAGTAGAATCTGGGCGGGACAACACCAATATGAG. Protein product: CASRIWAGQHQYE. The whole CDR3 protein reads CASRIWAGQHQYEQFF.

In this sample, this clone turned up many times. The CDR3 is CASSPRQGFDNEQFF. CDR3 DNA (partial): TGTGCCAGCAGCCCCAGACAGGGTTTCGACAATGAG. The chain has TRBV14 and TRBJ2-1; 7 bases align to TRBD1. The CDR3 goes on 3 residues after the read ends, and that part is filled in from the germline J gene. This CDR3 contains 15 residues. Germline CDR1 SGHDN, CDR2 FVKESK. The V gene end was trimmed by 4 bases and the J gene end by 5 bases; junction bases not matched to a gene: 8.

This clone has a count of ten or more. The read finishes 3 residues shy of the CDR3 end, and the germline J gene is used to complete it. This chain connects TRBV10-3 to TRBJ2-3, with 9 bases that match TRBD2. This CDR3 is built from 17 residues. V was clipped by 0 bases and J by 5 bases; unmatched bases: 9. Germline V lookup: CDR1 ENHRY, CDR2 SYGVKD. The part of the CDR3 DNA that was read is TGTGCCATCAGTGAGTCCGGAGGAGCGGGAGGAGGAGATACG. It encodes CAISESGGAGGGDT. From start to end, the CDR3 is CAISESGGAGGGDTQYF.

There are a few counts of this clone. The read terminates 3 residues before the CDR3 end, so the remaining end is supplied by the germline J gene. The chain uses TRBV2 and TRBJ1-5; possibly TRBD1 for D (5 bases). Germline V gene data show CDR1 as SNHLY and CDR2 as FYNNEI. The CDR3 is made up of 14 amino acids. V was pared by 4 bases and J by 2 bases, with 9 bases between. CDR3: CASSVKQGNQPQHF. The covered CDR3 bases are TGTGCCAGCAGTGTGAAACAGGGCAATCAGCCC.

This clone has at least ten counts. The sequenced fragment ends 3 residues before the CDR3 boundary, so the rest is inferred from the germline J gene. The same CDR3 is also encoded by other DNA sequences in this sample. The chain has TRBV7-3 and TRBJ2-7; 7 bases map to TRBD2. J lost 2 bases, V lost 4 bases, and 2 bases had no gene match. CDR3 length: 13 amino acids. The germline gives CDR1 SGHTA, CDR2 FQGTGA. The CDR3 is CASSSGLAYEQYF. CDR3 DNA (partial): TGTGCCAGCAGCTCTGGACTAGCCTACGAG.

This clone was recorded at least ten times. The read halts 3 residues ahead of the CDR3 end, with the missing end drawn from the germline J gene. The chain couples TRBV9 to TRBJ2-7; 7 positions match TRBD1. Germline CDR1 SGDLS, CDR2 YYNGEE. The CDR3 consists of 14 residues. V lost 1 base and J lost 0; bases outside the gene matches: 1. Here the CDR3 reads CASSVTGASYEQYF. The CDR3 bases that were read are TGTGCCAGCAGCGTAACAGGGGCCTCCTACGAG. Combining the CDR3 with reference TRBV9 and TRBJ2-7 gives the whole variable domain DSGVTQTPKHLITATGQRVTLRCSPRSGDLSVYWYQQSLDQGLQFLIQYYNGEERAKGNILERFSAQQFPDLHSELNLSSLELGDSALYFCASSVTGASYEQYFGPGTRLTVT.

This clone appeared many times. The read comes to an end 3 residues before the CDR3 does, leaving the germline J gene to fill in the end. This chain uses TRBV27 with TRBJ2-5, with D perhaps matching TRBD2 (6 bases). Per the germline V gene, CDR1 is MNHEY and CDR2 is SMNVEV (reference sequence). V lost 2 bases and J lost 7, with 14 bases in between. There are 14 residues in the CDR3. The CDR3 sequence is CASSLGTQIGTQYF. CDR3 DNA (partial): TGTGCCAGCAGTTTAGGGACTCAAATCGGGACC.

This clone came up many times. The CDR3 extends 3 residues past the end of the read, so its final part is completed from the germline J gene. The chain recombines TRBV30 with TRBJ2-7; TRBD2 might be the D (5 bases). The CDR3 totals 16 residues. Between the trimmed V and J ends, which lost 1 base and 2 bases, there was a span of 18 bases. Germline CDR1 and CDR2: GTSNPN and SVGIG (reference sequence). Partial CDR3 DNA: TGTGCCTGGAGTGCGTTCCGGGGAAATTACGCCTACGAG. The encoded protein is CAWSAFRGNYAYE. The full CDR3 sequence reads CAWSAFRGNYAYEQYF.

Many counts were recorded for this clone. The CDR3 goes on 3 residues after the read ends, and that part is filled in from the germline J gene. The V and J genes are TRBV11-2 and TRBJ2-5; maybe TRBD1 (6 bases). The ends were cut back, 5 bases at V and 2 bases at J, with 15 bases in the middle. The germline V gene encodes CDR1 SGHAT and CDR2 FQNNGV. The CDR3 runs to 15 residues. The CDR3 protein is CASSRMTGEQETQYF. The DNA read from the CDR3 is TGTGCCAGCAGCAGGATGACAGGCGAACAAGAGACC.

Note on this clone: The missing CDR3 end, 3 residues past where the read stops, is filled in from the germline J gene. The chain uses TRBV7-9 and TRBJ2-7; 8 nucleotides match TRBD2. V was clipped by 4 bases and J by 3 bases; unmatched bases: 8. CDR3 length: 15 amino acids. The germline V gene encodes CDR1 SEHNR and CDR2 FQNEAQ (reference sequence). This CDR3 is CASSSGLGGGYEQYF. The DNA read from the CDR3 is TGTGCCAGCAGCTCGGGACTAGGAGGGGGCTACGAG.

This clone was recorded at least ten times. Read data end 3 residues before the CDR3 end; the end is taken from the germline J gene. This chain connects TRBV7-3 to TRBJ2-1; TRBD2 matches 7 bases. With 2 bases clipped from V and 7 bases from J, the junction kept 8 bases outside the gene matches. The CDR3 runs to 15 residues. CDR1 SGHTA and CDR2 FQGTGA come from the germline V gene. The CDR3 loop reads CASSLERLAVNEQFF. The sequenced CDR3 bases are TGTGCCAGCAGCTTAGAAAGGCTAGCGGTGAATGAG. Full variable domain (missing parts from reference TRBV7-3 and TRBJ2-1): GAGVSQTPSNKVTEKGKYVELRCDPISGHTALYWYRQSLGQGPEFLIYFQGTGAADDSGLPNDRFFAVRPEGSVSTLKIQRTERGDSAVYLCASSLERLAVNEQFFGPGTRLTVL.

This clone was counted at least ten times. The CDR3 end falls 3 residues outside the read, so it is completed with the germline J gene. The chain joins TRBV5-4 to TRBJ2-7, with D perhaps matching TRBD2 (5 bases). The CDR3 runs 11 residues. The germline CDR1 and CDR2 sequences are SGHNT and YYREEE (reference sequence). Trimming removed 3 bases at V and 4 bases at J, with 5 bases between. This CDR3 is CASSSGYEQYF. Partial CDR3 DNA: TGTGCCAGCAGCTCGGGGTACGAG.

This clone has at least ten counts. The DNA read from the CDR3 is TGCAGCGTTGAAGAGGGGCGGGGGGAGACC. This translates into CSVEEGRGET. The whole CDR3 reads CSVEEGRGETQYF. The chain combines TRBV29-1 with TRBJ2-5; TRBD2 aligns across 7 bases. The read comes to an end 3 residues before the CDR3 does, leaving the germline J gene to fill in the end. V shed 0 bases and J 5 bases; nucleotides not matched to a gene: 3. Germline CDR1 SQVTM, CDR2 ANQGSEA. This CDR3 is built from 13 residues.

This clone is judged medium-sized. The missing CDR3 end, 3 residues past where the read stops, is filled in from the germline J gene. This chain links TRBV20-1 with TRBJ2-2; 8 positions agree with TRBD2. The CDR3 loop spans 15 amino acids. The ends lost 3 bases at V and 8 bases at J; junction bases unmatched: 11. Germline V gene data show CDR1 as DFQATT and CDR2 as SNEGSKA (reference sequence). CDR3 DNA, as far as it was read: TGCAGTGCTAGGCTCCTAGCGGGCGAGAGGGGGGAG. Translating gives CSARLLAGERGE. From start to end, the CDR3 is CSARLLAGERGELFF.

At least ten counts were recorded for this clone. The read terminates 3 residues ahead of where the CDR3 ends, so the germline J gene completes it. The chain uses TRBV19 and TRBJ2-1; 11 positions match TRBD2. V shed 6 bases, J shed 7 bases, and the junction held 8 bases outside the gene matches. CDR3 length: 15 amino acids. Germline loops: CDR1 LNHDA, CDR2 SQIVND (reference sequence). The part of the CDR3 DNA that was read is TGTGCCAGTAGCCCTACTAGCGGGAGTGTTAATGAG. Amino acid sequence: CASSPTSGSVNE. The CDR3 in its entirety is CASSPTSGSVNEQFF.

This clone was counted many times. The DNA ends 3 residues before the CDR3 does, and the rest of the CDR3 is filled in from the germline J gene. V usage is TRBV6-2 or TRBV6-3 and J usage is TRBJ2-7; unclear D gene. This CDR3 is built from 14 residues. Germline-derived CDR1 and CDR2 are MNHEY and SVGEGT. The V gene lost 0 bases and the J gene lost 3 bases, with 9 bases spanning the gap. CDR3 bases read: TGTGCCAGCAGTTACTCTAGCTTACGCTACGAG. Translation gives CASSYSSLRYE. The whole CDR3 sequence reads CASSYSSLRYEQYF.

This clone came up many times. From the germline J gene comes the end of the CDR3, since the read stops 3 residues before it. The chain is built from TRBV19 and TRBJ1-1; D is unclear. The CDR3 consists of 13 residues. V was shortened by 4 bases and J by 3 bases, with 9 bases between the two germline ends. Germline V gene lookup returns CDR1 LNHDA and CDR2 SQIVND (reference sequence). CDR3: CASSTTKDTEAFF. Partial CDR3 DNA: TGTGCCAGTAGTACCACTAAGGACACTGAA.

There are many counts of this clone. The read comes to an end 3 residues before the CDR3 does, leaving the germline J gene to fill in the end. This chain links TRBV20-1 with TRBJ2-1; D perhaps matches TRBD1 (6 bases). With 3 bases removed from V and 7 bases from J, the gap between germline ends came to 16 bases. Per the germline V gene, CDR1 is DFQATT and CDR2 is SNEGSKA (reference sequence). CDR3 size: 14 residues. The CDR3 protein is CSARETGATNEQFF. The sequenced part of the CDR3 DNA is TGCAGTGCTAGGGAGACAGGAGCAACAAATGAG.